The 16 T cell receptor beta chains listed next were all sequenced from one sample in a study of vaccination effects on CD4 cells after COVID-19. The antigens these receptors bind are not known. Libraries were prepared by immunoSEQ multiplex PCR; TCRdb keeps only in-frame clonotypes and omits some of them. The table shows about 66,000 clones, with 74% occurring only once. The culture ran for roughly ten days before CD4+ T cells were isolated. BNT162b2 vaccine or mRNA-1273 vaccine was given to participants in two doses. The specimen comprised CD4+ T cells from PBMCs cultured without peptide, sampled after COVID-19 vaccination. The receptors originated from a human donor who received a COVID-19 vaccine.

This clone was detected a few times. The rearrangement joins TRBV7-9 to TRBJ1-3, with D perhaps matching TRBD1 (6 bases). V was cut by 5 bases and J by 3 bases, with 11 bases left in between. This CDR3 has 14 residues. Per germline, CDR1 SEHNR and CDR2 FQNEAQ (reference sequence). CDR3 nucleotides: TGTGCCAGCAGCCTGGGACACCTTGGAAACACCATATATTTT. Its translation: CASSLGHLGNTIYF.

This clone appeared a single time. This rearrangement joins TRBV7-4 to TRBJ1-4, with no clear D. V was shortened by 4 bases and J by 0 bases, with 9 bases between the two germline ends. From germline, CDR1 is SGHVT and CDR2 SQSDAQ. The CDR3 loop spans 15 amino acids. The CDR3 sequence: CASSSGTATNEKLFF. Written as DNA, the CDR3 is TGTGCCAGCAGCTCTGGAACGGCAACTAATGAAAAACTGTTTTTT.

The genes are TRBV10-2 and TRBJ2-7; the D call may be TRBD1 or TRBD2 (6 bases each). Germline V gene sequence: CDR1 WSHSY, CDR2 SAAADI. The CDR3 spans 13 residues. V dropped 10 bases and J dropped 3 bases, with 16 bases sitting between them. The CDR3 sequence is CATRGGSFYEQYV. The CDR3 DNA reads TGCGCCACTAGAGGGGGGAGCTTCTACGAGCAGTACGTC.

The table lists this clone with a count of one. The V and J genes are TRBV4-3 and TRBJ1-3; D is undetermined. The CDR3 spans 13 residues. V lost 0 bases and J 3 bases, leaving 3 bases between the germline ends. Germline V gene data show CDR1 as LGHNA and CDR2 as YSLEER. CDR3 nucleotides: TGCGCCAGCAGCCAAGATTATGGAAACACCATATATTTT. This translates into CASSQDYGNTIYF.

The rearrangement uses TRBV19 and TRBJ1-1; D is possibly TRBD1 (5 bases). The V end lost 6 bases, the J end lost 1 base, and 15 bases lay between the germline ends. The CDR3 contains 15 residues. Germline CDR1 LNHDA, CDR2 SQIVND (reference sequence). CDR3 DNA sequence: TGTGCCAGTAGCGTCACCGTGCAGGGGAACACTGAAGCTTTCTTT. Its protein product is CASSVTVQGNTEAFF. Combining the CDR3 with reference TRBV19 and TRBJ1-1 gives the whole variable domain DGGITQSPKYLFRKEGQNVTLSCEQNLNHDAMYWYRQDPGQGLRLIYYSQIVNDFQKGDIAEGYSVSREKKESFPLTVTSAQKNPTAFYLCASSVTVQGNTEAFFGQGTRLTVV.

The CDR3 sequence is CASSLVGRLNTEAFF. The DNA of the CDR3 is TGTGCCAGCAGTTTAGTAGGACGGTTGAACACTGAAGCTTTCTTT. J is TRBJ1-1 and V is TRBV28; no clear D. Trimming left V 2 bases short and J 0 bases short, with 10 bases between. CDR1 and CDR2 from the germline V gene are MDHEN and SYDVKM. The CDR3 length is 15 residues.

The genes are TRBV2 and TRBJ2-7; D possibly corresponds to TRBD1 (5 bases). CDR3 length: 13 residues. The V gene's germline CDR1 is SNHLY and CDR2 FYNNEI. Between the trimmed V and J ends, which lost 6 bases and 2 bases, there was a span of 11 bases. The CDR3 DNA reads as TGTGCCAGCAGAAAACAGGTGACCTACGAGCAGTACGTC. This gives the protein CASRKQVTYEQYV.

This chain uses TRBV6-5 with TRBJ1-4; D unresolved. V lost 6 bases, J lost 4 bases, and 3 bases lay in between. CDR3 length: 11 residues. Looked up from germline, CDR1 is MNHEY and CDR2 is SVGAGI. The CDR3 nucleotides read TGTGCCAGCAGGGATAATGAAAAACTGTTTTTT. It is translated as CASRDNEKLFF.

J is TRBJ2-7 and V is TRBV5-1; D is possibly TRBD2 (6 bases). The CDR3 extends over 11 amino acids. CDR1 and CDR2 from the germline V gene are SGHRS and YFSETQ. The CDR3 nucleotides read TGCGCCAGCAGCCGGAGGGACCGCGGGAACGTC. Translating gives CASSRRDRGNV.

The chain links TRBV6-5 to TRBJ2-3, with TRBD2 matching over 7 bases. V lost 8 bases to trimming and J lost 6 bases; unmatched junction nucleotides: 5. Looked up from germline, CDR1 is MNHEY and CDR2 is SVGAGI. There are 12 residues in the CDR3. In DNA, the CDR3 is TGTGCCAGCGGTCGGGGGGTTGATACGCAGTATTTT. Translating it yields CASGRGVDTQYF.

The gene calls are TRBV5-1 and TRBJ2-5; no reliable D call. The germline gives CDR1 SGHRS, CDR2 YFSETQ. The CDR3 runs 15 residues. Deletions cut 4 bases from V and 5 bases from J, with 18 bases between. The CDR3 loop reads CASSALSVVGETQYF. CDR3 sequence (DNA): TGCGCCAGCAGCGCTTTGTCAGTGGTGGGGGAGACCCAGTACTTC.

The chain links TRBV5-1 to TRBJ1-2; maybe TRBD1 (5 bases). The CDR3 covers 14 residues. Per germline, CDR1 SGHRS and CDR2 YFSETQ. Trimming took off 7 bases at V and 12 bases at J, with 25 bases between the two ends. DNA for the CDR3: TGCGCCAGCCGCCCGGGGGAAGTCCCCTATGAGGACACCTTC. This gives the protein CASRPGEVPYEDTF.

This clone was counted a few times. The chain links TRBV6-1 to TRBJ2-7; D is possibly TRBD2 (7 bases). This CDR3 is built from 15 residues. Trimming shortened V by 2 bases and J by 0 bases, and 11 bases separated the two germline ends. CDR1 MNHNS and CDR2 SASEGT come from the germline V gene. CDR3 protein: CASSERGGSSYEQYV. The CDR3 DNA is TGTGCCAGCAGTGAAAGGGGGGGCAGCTCCTACGAGCAGTACGTC.

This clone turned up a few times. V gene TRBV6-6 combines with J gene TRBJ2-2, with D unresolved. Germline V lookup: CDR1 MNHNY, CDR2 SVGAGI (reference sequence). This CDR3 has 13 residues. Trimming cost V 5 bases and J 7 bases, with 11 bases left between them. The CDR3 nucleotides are TGTGCCAGCAGTCCCGGACGGAACGGGGAGCTGTTTTTT. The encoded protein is CASSPGRNGELFF.

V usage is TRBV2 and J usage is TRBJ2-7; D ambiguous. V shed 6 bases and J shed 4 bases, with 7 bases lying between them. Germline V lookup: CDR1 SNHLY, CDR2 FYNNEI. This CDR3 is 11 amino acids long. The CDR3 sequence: CASRDEYEQYV. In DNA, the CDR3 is TGTGCCAGCAGAGATGAGTACGAGCAGTACGTC.

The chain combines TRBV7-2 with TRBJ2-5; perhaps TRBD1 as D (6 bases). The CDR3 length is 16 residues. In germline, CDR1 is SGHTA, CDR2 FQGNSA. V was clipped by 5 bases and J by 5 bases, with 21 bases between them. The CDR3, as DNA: TGTGCCAGCAGCGACGCCCCAGGGGCGCTTCGGGAGACCCAGTACTTC. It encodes CASSDAPGALRETQYF. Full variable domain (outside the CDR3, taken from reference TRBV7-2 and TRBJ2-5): GAGVSQSPSNKVTEKGKDVELRCDPISGHTALYWYRQSLGQGLEFLIYFQGNSAPDKSGLPSDRFSAERTGGSVSTLTIQRTQQEDSAVYLCASSDAPGALRETQYFGPGTRLLVL.